This entry describes one T cell receptor beta chain. The sample originates from a study of shared clonotypes between healthy human individuals. Every subset had its genomic DNA shared out evenly among several immunoSEQ plates. Libraries were prepared by immunoSEQ multiplex PCR; TCRdb keeps only in-frame clonotypes and omits some of them. The table shows nearly 1,000,000 clones, with approximately 80% occurring only once. Per germline, CDR1 SGDLS and CDR2 YYNGEE. The V and J ends lost 4 bases and 6 bases, in that order; junction bases with no gene match: 15. The CDR3 is 16 amino acids. The V gene is TRBV9, the J gene TRBJ2-7; TRBD2 aligns across 8 bases. Material: memory CD4+ T cells sorted from blood. The subset: CD45RA-negative fraction. The sequence was collected from a man younger than 35 in good health. The CDR3: CASSFHGTAGALEQYF. CDR3 sequence (DNA): TGTGCCAGCAGCTTCCATGGTACAGCGGGGGCTCTCGAGCAGTACTTC.